The 25 T cell receptor beta chains below were found in one sample sequenced in a study of T cell repertoires in breast cancer. Unpaired genes were suppressed by blocking oligonucleotides during a second nested PCR. A single record per CDR3 protein comes from TCRdb applying MiXCR to the emulsion pairing reads. Of 4,400 or so distinct CDR3 sequences in the sample, around 40% are singletons; the top ten hold around 35%. The expanded emulsion RT-PCR method captured paired alpha and beta chains from CD8+ T cells. The sample taken for sequencing was CD8+ T cells. Receptors originate from a pool of human donors with breast cancer or a healthy control (not recorded which).

The chain joins TRBV15 to TRBJ1-2; a possible D gene is TRBD1 (5 bases). Germline V gene lookup returns CDR1 LNHNV and CDR2 YYDKDF (reference sequence). Trimming removed 5 bases from V and 10 bases from J, with 26 bases in between. CDR3 length: 16 residues. The chain's CDR3 is CATSGSRDLGRLIYTF. As DNA, the CDR3 is TGTGCCACCAGCGGTTCCCGGGACCTAGGGAGATTGATCTACACCTTC.

This clonotype appeared many times. The chain employs TRBV20-1 and TRBJ2-5, with 8 bases matching TRBD2. The CDR3 spans 15 residues. The junction had 11 bases not matched to a gene; V was cut back by 3 bases and J by 5 bases. Germline V gene lookup returns CDR1 DFQATT and CDR2 SNEGSKA (reference sequence). The CDR3 protein is CSARESGSGAETQYF. In nucleotides, the CDR3 is TGCAGTGCTAGGGAGAGCGGGAGTGGCGCTGAGACCCAGTACTTC.

This clonotype was seen ten or more times. The chain links TRBV4-1 to TRBJ2-5, with 13 bases that match TRBD2. The V gene's germline CDR1 is MGHRA and CDR2 YSYEKL. CDR3 length: 18 residues. The ends lost 4 bases at V and 0 bases at J; junction bases unmatched: 8. The CDR3 DNA reads as TGCGCCAGCAGCCGGACTAGCGGGGGTCTCGGGTACCAAGAGACCCAGTACTTC. Translation gives CASSRTSGGLGYQETQYF.

This clonotype was seen a few times. The chain employs TRBV12-3 or TRBV12-4 and TRBJ1-3, with D unclear. Trimming stripped 5 bases from V and 5 bases from J, with 7 bases between. This CDR3 comprises 12 residues. CDR3 residues: CASSPRRNTIYF. CDR3 in DNA: TGTGCCAGCAGTCCCCGGAGAAACACCATATATTTT.

This clonotype came up a few times. The rearrangement joins TRBV2 to TRBJ2-1; 7 bases match TRBD1. The CDR3 is made up of 12 amino acids. V trimming: 5 bases; J trimming: 6 bases; junction bases outside the gene matches: 1. Germline CDR1 reads SNHLY; CDR2 reads FYNNEI. The CDR3 bases are TGTGCCAGCAGTTCAGGGGGCAATGAGCAGTTCTTC. Amino acid sequence: CASSSGGNEQFF. Based on the CDR3 plus reference TRBV2 and TRBJ2-1, the full variable domain is EPEVTQTPSHQVTQMGQEVILRCVPISNHLYFYWYRQILGQKVEFLVSFYNNEISEKSEIFDDQFSVERPDGSNFTLKIRSTKLEDSAMYFCASSSGGNEQFFGPGTRLTVL.

The chain has TRBV6-2 or TRBV6-3 and TRBJ1-3; D is unresolved. Germline-derived CDR1 and CDR2 are MNHEY and SVGEGT. With 7 bases removed from V and 0 bases from J, the gap between germline ends came to 10 bases. This CDR3 spans 14 amino acids. For the CDR3, the DNA is TGTGCCAGCACCGAAAATAGCTCTGGAAACACCATATATTTT. The encoded protein is CASTENSSGNTIYF.

The chain uses TRBV20-1 and TRBJ1-5; the match to TRBD1 covers 8 bases. The CDR3 consists of 14 residues. With 1 base clipped from V and 7 bases from J, the junction kept 6 bases outside the gene matches. Germline V gene sequence: CDR1 DFQATT, CDR2 SNEGSKA (reference sequence). CDR3 protein: CSARVQGGLQPQHF. For the CDR3, the DNA is TGCAGTGCTAGAGTACAGGGGGGGCTCCAGCCCCAGCATTTT.

This sequence joins TRBV5-4 and TRBJ2-4; D remains unclear. In germline, CDR1 is SGHNT, CDR2 YYREEE (reference sequence). The CDR3 has 13 residues. Trimming pared 7 bases from V and 0 bases from J, leaving 8 bases between. This chain's CDR3 is CASSLGAKNIQYF. Written as DNA, the CDR3 is TGTGCCAGCTCTCTCGGAGCCAAAAACATTCAGTACTTC.

Comments on this clonotype: One end of the junction varies from germline; a read error may be responsible. The chain joins TRBV6-1 to TRBJ1-2, with D tentatively TRBD1 (6 bases). The germline V gene has CDR1 MNHNS and CDR2 SASEGT. The CDR3 has 15 amino acids. CDR3 sequence reads: CAGVQTRDTNYGYTF. CDR3 nucleotides: TGTGCCGGCGTCCAAACGCGGGACACAAACTATGGTTACACCTTC.

CDR3 nucleotide sequence: TGTGCCTGGAGTTCGCGAGCCAAAAACATTCAGTACTTC. This gives the protein CAWSSRAKNIQYF. The chain recombines TRBV30 with TRBJ2-4; no firm D call. Germline values: CDR1 GTSNPN, CDR2 SVGIG (reference sequence). The CDR3 has 13 amino acids. V was shortened by 2 bases and J by 0 bases, with 5 bases between the two germline ends.

The chain employs TRBV6-5 and TRBJ1-2; no clear D gene. The CDR3 covers 13 residues. Trimming left V 0 bases short and J 5 bases short, with 7 bases between. Germline loops: CDR1 MNHEY, CDR2 SVGAGI. The CDR3 reads CASSYSEVYGYTF. The CDR3 DNA sequence: TGTGCCAGCAGTTACTCGGAGGTTTATGGCTACACCTTC.

With respect to this clonotype: Because it lacks the conserved phenylalanine or tryptophan at the end, this CDR3 is likely a read error. This sequence joins TRBV10-3 and TRBJ2-7; D unresolved. Germline V lookup: CDR1 ENHRY, CDR2 SYGVKD. V was shortened by 7 bases and J by 2 bases, with 12 bases between the two germline ends. CDR3 size: 13 residues. The CDR3 region is CAIKDGLPYEQYY. As DNA, the CDR3 is TGTGCCATCAAGGACGGATTACCCTACGAGCAGTACTAC.

In DNA form, the CDR3 reads TGTGCCAGCAGTCACAGGGGGGCCAATGAGCAGTTCTTC. Translated: CASSHRGANEQFF. The chain uses TRBV28 and TRBJ2-1; 8 nucleotides agree with TRBD1. Per the germline V gene, CDR1 is MDHEN and CDR2 is SYDVKM. The CDR3 is made up of 13 amino acids. Trimming took 5 bases from V and 6 from J; bases not matched to a gene: 3.

The V and J genes are TRBV7-2 and TRBJ2-1; 12 bases match TRBD2. The trim removed 3 bases at V and 4 bases at J, leaving 13 bases unmatched. Germline loops: CDR1 SGHTA, CDR2 FQGNSA. CDR3 length: 19 residues. The DNA for the CDR3 is TGTACCAGCAGCTTGGCGAGACTAGCGGGAGTTGGGTCTTACAATGAGCAGTTCTTC. This gives the protein CTSSLARLAGVGSYNEQFF.

V is TRBV11-2 and J is TRBJ2-4; no clear D gene. The CDR3 is 14 amino acids. Germline V gene lookup returns CDR1 SGHAT and CDR2 FQNNGV. Between the trimmed V and J ends, which lost 4 bases and 1 base, there was a span of 8 bases. The DNA for the CDR3 is TGTGCCAGCAGCTCCCGCCTTGCCAAAAACATTCAGTACTTC. Translating gives CASSSRLAKNIQYF.

There are many counts of this clonotype. The rearrangement links TRBV24-1 to TRBJ2-3; tentative D call: TRBD1 (5 bases). The CDR3 length is 11 residues. CDR1 and CDR2 (germline): KGHDR, SFDVKD. V gave up 12 bases and J gave up 4 bases, with 10 bases separating them. CDR3: CAASGSDTQYF. CDR3 bases: TGTGCCGCCTCAGGGTCAGATACGCAGTATTTT.

This clonotype has a count of ten or more. In DNA form, the CDR3 reads TGCGCCAGCAGCCCTAAGACAGGGTTAGATCAGCCCCAGCATTTT. Protein sequence: CASSPKTGLDQPQHF. The chain combines TRBV5-1 with TRBJ1-5, with 7 bases aligning to TRBD1. CDR1 is SGHRS, CDR2 YFSETQ, per germline. Trimming removed 4 bases from V and 5 bases from J; junction bases left unmatched: 9. CDR3 size: 15 residues.

The chain recombines TRBV7-2 with TRBJ2-7; 7 nucleotides line up with TRBD2. The V and J ends lost 4 bases and 5 bases, in that order; junction bases with no gene match: 2. The CDR3 consists of 12 residues. CDR1 and CDR2 (germline): SGHTA, FQGNSA. The CDR3 region is CASSSSGNEQYV. DNA of the CDR3: TGTGCCAGCAGCTCTAGCGGTAACGAGCAGTACGTC.

The sample holds many counts of this clonotype. V gene TRBV12-3 or TRBV12-4 combines with J gene TRBJ1-3; a possible D gene is TRBD1 (5 bases). This CDR3 region has 15 residues. Trimming pared 6 bases from V and 0 bases from J, leaving 12 bases between. The CDR3 DNA is TGTGCCAGCAGCCTCGACAGTTCCTCTGGAAACACCATATATTTT. It specifies CASSLDSSSGNTIYF.

This clonotype was counted only a few times. CDR3 coding DNA: TGTGCCAGCAGTTACGCAGGGAACACAGATACGCAGTATTTT. Translating gives CASSYAGNTDTQYF. The chain has TRBV6-2 or TRBV6-3 and TRBJ2-3, with a weak D call TRBD1 (5 bases). V lost 2 bases, J lost 2 bases, and 8 bases lay in between. The CDR3 extends over 14 amino acids. In germline, CDR1 is MNHEY, CDR2 SVGEGT.

CDR3 nucleotide sequence: TGCGCCAGCAGCCACCTACAGAGCAATCAGCCCCAGCATTTT. It specifies CASSHLQSNQPQHF. V usage is TRBV4-1 and J usage is TRBJ1-5; no firm D call. Trimming shortened V by 3 bases and J by 1 base, and 7 bases separated the two germline ends. CDR3 size: 14 residues. The germline V gene has CDR1 MGHRA and CDR2 YSYEKL.

The gene calls are TRBV20-1 and TRBJ2-7; tentative D call: TRBD2 (6 bases). The germline V and J ends were trimmed by 7 bases and 0 bases, with 10 bases remaining between them. Looked up from germline, CDR1 is DFQATT and CDR2 is SNEGSKA (reference sequence). The CDR3 is made up of 12 amino acids. The CDR3 loop is CSVRGNSYEQYF. CDR3 bases: TGCAGTGTTCGGGGGAACTCCTACGAGCAGTACTTC.

In its sample, this clonotype was seen a few times. The CDR3 DNA is TGTGCCACCGGGCCCGGTGAAGATAATCAGCCCCAGCATTTT. It yields the protein CATGPGEDNQPQHF. The J gene is TRBJ1-5, the V gene TRBV15; D remains unclear. The length of the CDR3 is 14 residues. Trimming stripped 8 bases from V and 4 bases from J, with 15 bases between. Per germline, CDR1 LNHNV and CDR2 YYDKDF (reference sequence).

Only a few counts were recorded for this clonotype. The V gene is TRBV29-1, the J gene TRBJ2-3; D is ambiguous. CDR1 and CDR2 (germline): SQVTM, ANQGSEA. Trimming cost V 8 bases and J 4 bases, with 19 bases left between them. CDR3 size: 14 residues. CDR3 sequence: CSFRTSFFSDTQYF. In DNA, the CDR3 is TGCAGCTTCCGAACCTCTTTTTTCTCAGATACGCAGTATTTT.

The chain carries TRBV27 and TRBJ1-3; a weak D match, TRBD1 (6 bases). The germline V and J ends were trimmed by 4 bases and 0 bases, with 16 bases remaining between them. Germline loops: CDR1 MNHEY, CDR2 SMNVEV (reference sequence). This CDR3 spans 17 amino acids. The CDR3, as DNA: TGTGCCAGCAGTTCCGCCCCAGGGGTTAGCTCTGGAAACACCATATATTTT. This sequence encodes CASSSAPGVSSGNTIYF.